This TCR beta chain was captured in a study of blood T cell repertoires in COVID-19. As for the study in general: Samples taken during acute and convalescent COVID-19 were collected in the United States, Italy and Spain.

Profiling relied on immunoSEQ multiplex PCR, and the TCRdb table lists in-frame clones only, not all of them. The data hold about half a million clones, with 89% observed a single time. The receptor comes from a man younger than 35 with COVID-19, enrolled during active disease. Sequencing used peripheral blood.

The CDR3 DNA is TGTGCCAGCAGCCGGGACAGGGGATCGACTGAAGCTTTCTTT. This sequence encodes CASSRDRGSTEAFF. This rearrangement joins TRBV9 to TRBJ1-1; 10 bases match TRBD1. The CDR3 is 14 amino acids. CDR1 SGDLS and CDR2 YYNGEE come from the germline V gene. The V gene end was trimmed by 4 bases and the J gene end by 5 bases; junction bases not matched to a gene: 5.